A selection of T cell receptor beta chains follows, all from one sample in a study of blood T cells in healthy people across ages. From the 5' RACE reads, TCRdb called clonotypes with MiXCR, one entry per CDR3 protein. The sample carries some 1.1 million distinct CDR3 sequences, 35% to 45% recorded once. Sequenced sample: blood. Receptors originate from a man younger than 35 in good health. The CDR3 runs from the conserved cysteine through the conserved F or W. Each record gives: V gene, CDR3 protein.

TRBV29-1	CSVEDATTGGNYGYTF
TRBV27	CASSEAGPNYGYTF
TRBV29-1	CSVGKSGVVNTEAFF
TRBV12-3/TRBV12-4	CASSPWSSLTDTQYF
TRBV2	CASRRQVRSYNEQFF
TRBV29-1	CSVDSTGQGNNEQFF
TRBV6-5	CASKGGDTGELFF
TRBV6-5	CASRLRQGTSNEAFF
TRBV9	CASSANRAGYTF
TRBV20-1	CSARDEGVSMNTEAFF
TRBV6-1	CASRREHTNTDTQYF
TRBV7-2	CASSSIDSSYEQYF
TRBV10-3	CAISTTGGDNTEAFF
TRBV20-1	CSARDTRVGGQPQHF
TRBV30	CAWSRGTGREAFF
TRBV7-9	CASSDGGGGEQYF
TRBV4-2	CASSQATSGGPPSAEQFF
TRBV10-1	CASSESGTHEQFF
TRBV5-1	CASSAMTGGASEAFF
TRBV6-5	CASSYGGNYGYTF
TRBV20-1	CSARQGLESELFF
TRBV10-3	CAIMKGGGPYEQYF
TRBV6-6	CASSYSGTANTEAFF
TRBV29-1	CSVEVREKGSRPLYF
TRBV6-5	CASSQRVSNEAFF
TRBV6-5	CASSYSRQGANFNYGYTF
TRBV4-1	CASSRGTSSLRTNEKLFF
TRBV5-5	CASKGGAGQVYNEQYF
TRBV5-1	CASRPLDPTSGGAETQYF
TRBV4-3	CASSQVGTRGIGEQFF
TRBV21-1	CASSKEVQGEQYF
TRBV12-3/TRBV12-4	CASSRTQGSNQPQHF
TRBV20-1	CSAVQGPNEKLFF
TRBV7-2	CASRSTGILATGELFF
TRBV7-7	CAGSLALGASNDEQFF
TRBV6-5	CASSSGQFLAAFF
TRBV7-3	CASSPSGASYNEQFF
TRBV5-1	CASKRTSGGHNEQYF
TRBV14	CASSQVVSLTNNEQFF
TRBV6-1	CASSEGLQMGQYF
TRBV20-1	CSARDLLGSYNEQFF
TRBV5-1	CASSLELYTEAFF